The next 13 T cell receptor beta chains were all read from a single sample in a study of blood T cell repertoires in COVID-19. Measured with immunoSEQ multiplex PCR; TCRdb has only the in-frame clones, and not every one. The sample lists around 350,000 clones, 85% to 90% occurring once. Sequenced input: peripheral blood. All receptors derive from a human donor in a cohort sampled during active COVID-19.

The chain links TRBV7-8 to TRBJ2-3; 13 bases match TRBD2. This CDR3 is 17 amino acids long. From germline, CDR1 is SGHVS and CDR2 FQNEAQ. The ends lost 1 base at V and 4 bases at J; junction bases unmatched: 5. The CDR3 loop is CASSLEILAGGPDTQYF. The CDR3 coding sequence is TGTGCCAGCAGCTTAGAGATACTAGCGGGGGGGCCAGATACGCAGTATTTT.

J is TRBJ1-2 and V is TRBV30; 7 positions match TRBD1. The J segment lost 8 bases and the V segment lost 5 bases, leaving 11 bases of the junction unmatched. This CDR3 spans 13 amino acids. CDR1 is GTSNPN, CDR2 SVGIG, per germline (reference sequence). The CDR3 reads CAWGIAQGMGYTF. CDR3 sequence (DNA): TGTGCCTGGGGGATCGCACAGGGGATGGGCTACACCTTC.

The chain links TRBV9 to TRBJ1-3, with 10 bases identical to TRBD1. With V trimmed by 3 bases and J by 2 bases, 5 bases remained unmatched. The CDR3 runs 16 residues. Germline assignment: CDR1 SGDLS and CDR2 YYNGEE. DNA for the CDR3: TGTGCCAGCAGCGCTCGGACAGGGGGAGCTGGAAACACCATATATTTT. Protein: CASSARTGGAGNTIYF.

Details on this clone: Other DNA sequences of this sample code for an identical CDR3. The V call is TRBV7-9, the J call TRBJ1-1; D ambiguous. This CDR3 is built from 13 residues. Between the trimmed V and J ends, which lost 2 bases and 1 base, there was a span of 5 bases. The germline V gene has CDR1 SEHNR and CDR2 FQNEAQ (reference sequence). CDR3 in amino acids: CASSLTANTEAFF. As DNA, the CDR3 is TGTGCCAGCAGCTTAACAGCGAACACTGAAGCTTTCTTT.

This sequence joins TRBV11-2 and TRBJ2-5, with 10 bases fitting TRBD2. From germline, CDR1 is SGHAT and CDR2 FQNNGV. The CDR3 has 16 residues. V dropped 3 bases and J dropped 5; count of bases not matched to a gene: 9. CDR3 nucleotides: TGTGCCAGCAGCTTCCTAGGGCTAGCGGGAGTGGAGACCCAGTACTTC. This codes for CASSFLGLAGVETQYF.

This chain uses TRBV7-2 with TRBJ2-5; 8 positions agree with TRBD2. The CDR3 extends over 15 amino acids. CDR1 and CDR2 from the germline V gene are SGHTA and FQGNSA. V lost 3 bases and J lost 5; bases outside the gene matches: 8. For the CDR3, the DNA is TGTGCCAGCAGCTTCAACGGGGGGGCTCGGGAGACCCAGTACTTC. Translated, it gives CASSFNGGARETQYF.

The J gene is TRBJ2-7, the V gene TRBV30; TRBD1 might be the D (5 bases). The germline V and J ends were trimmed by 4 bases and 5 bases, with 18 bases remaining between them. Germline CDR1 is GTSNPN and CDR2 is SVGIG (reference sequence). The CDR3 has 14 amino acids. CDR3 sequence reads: CAWTPRRGGHEQYF. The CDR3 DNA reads TGTGCCTGGACCCCACGAAGGGGTGGCCACGAGCAGTACTTC.

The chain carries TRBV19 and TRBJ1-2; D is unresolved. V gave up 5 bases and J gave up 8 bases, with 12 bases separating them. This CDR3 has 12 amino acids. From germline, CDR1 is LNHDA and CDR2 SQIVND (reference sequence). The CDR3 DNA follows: TGTGCCAGTAGTCCCGACTGGGAGGGCTACACCTTC. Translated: CASSPDWEGYTF.

The CDR3 nucleotides are TGTGCCAGCAGCGTAGAAGGCGGGGGGTGGTCCTACAATGAGCAGTTCTTC. Encoded protein: CASSVEGGGWSYNEQFF. This chain uses TRBV9 with TRBJ2-1; 8 bases are shared with TRBD2. The CDR3 has 17 residues. V was clipped by 0 bases and J by 1 base; unmatched bases: 6. The germline CDR1 and CDR2 sequences are SGDLS and YYNGEE.

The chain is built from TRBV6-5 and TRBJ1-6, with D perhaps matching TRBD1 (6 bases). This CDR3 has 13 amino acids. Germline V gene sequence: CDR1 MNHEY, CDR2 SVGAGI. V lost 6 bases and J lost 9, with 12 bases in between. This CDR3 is CASSNREGSPLHF. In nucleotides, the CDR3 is TGTGCCAGCAGCAACAGGGAAGGTTCACCCCTCCACTTT.

The CDR3 region is CATSDPGAGNTIYF. The CDR3 DNA sequence: TGTGCCACCAGTGATCCCGGGGCTGGAAACACCATATATTTT. The genes are TRBV24-1 and TRBJ1-3; D not resolved. Trimming pared 3 bases from V and 2 bases from J, leaving 7 bases between. This CDR3 is built from 14 residues. The germline gives CDR1 KGHDR, CDR2 SFDVKD.

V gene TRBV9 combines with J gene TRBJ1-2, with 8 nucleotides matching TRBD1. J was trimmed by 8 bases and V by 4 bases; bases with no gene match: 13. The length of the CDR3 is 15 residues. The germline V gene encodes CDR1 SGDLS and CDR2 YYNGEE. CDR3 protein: CASSPQGQDLFGYTF. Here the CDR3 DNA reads TGTGCCAGCAGCCCACAGGGACAGGATCTATTCGGCTACACCTTC.

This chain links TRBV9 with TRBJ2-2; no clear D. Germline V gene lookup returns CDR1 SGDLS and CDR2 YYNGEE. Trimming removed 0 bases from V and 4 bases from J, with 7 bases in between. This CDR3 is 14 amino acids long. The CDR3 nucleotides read TGTGCCAGCAGCGTAGGAGGCCTCACCGGGGAGCTGTTTTTT. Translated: CASSVGGLTGELFF.